This T cell receptor beta chain is from a study of blood T cell repertoires in COVID-19. At the level of the study: Nucleic acid was either cDNA or gDNA, and it came from T cells, B-cell-depleted T cells, or PBMCs.

The germline V gene encodes CDR1 MNHEY and CDR2 SMNVEV (reference sequence). After removal of 6 bases from V and 5 bases from J, the junction contained 6 bases not matched to a gene. The CDR3 has 13 amino acids. TCRdb keeps only in-frame clones here, not all; method: immunoSEQ multiplex PCR. The sample holds around 280,000 clones, about nine tenths seen once. V usage is TRBV27 and J usage is TRBJ1-2; 7 positions match TRBD1. The origin of this receptor is a woman aged 25 to 39 with COVID-19, enrolled during active disease. Input material: peripheral blood. The CDR3 nucleotides read TGTGCCAGCAGAACAGGGGTGGAGTATGGCTACACCTTC. Its translation: CASRTGVEYGYTF.